This T cell receptor beta chain was documented in a study of CD8+ T cells in alopecia areata. The authors extracted RNA and reverse transcribed it into cDNA as the sequencing template. Data came from immunoSEQ multiplex PCR; TCRdb stores just in-frame clones and leaves some out. The sample lists about 200,000 clones; 45% to 70% were seen once. Trimming removed 4 bases from V and 1 base from J; junction bases left unmatched: 5. This CDR3 is built from 15 residues. Per the germline V gene, CDR1 is SGHDT and CDR2 is YYEEEE. Comments on this clone: Its antigen is not identified.

Study-wide points: Affected lesional scalp, above all in alopecia totalis/universalis, was more clonal than normal scalp. Mouse data revealed clearer TCR sharing than patient data did, a gap possibly tied to HLA.

Sample: CD8+ T cells sorted from blood. This receptor was identified in a human donor in good health. V usage is TRBV5-6 and J usage is TRBJ2-3; 8 bases align to TRBD2. CDR3 sequence: CASSIGLAGTDTQYF. As DNA, the CDR3 is TGTGCCAGCAGCATCGGACTAGCAGGCACAGATACGCAGTATTTT.